The clone carrying this TCR beta chain came up a few times. Its antigen is undetermined. This CDR3 is built from 15 residues. The V end lost 0 bases, the J end lost 7 bases, and 13 bases lay between the germline ends. Germline CDR1 LGHNA, CDR2 YSLEER. TCR alpha and TCR beta cDNA libraries carrying sample barcodes and UMIs came from 5'RACE with constant-segment primers. TCRdb re-analysed the 5' RACE reads in MiXCR, keeping a single row per CDR3 protein. The table shows 500,000 to 650,000 distinct CDR3 sequences, with approximately 21% occurring only once. The data originate from a study of T-cell memory formation after mild COVID-19. Overall study context: Clustering of TCRs was largely donor specific. Study-wide results and caveats: Contracting clones from day 15 to 85 had balanced CD4/CD8; later expanders favoured CD4+. Pre-infection memory contained some responding clones, which suggested that cross-reactive memory had joined.

The sequencing input was PBMCs or a T cell subset sorted from them (not recorded which). This receptor was obtained from an adult woman who had mild COVID-19 (a few samples of this study predate the infection). Cell type and time point are not known. The rearrangement uses TRBV4-3 and TRBJ2-1; D is perhaps TRBD1 (6 bases). The DNA for the CDR3 is TGCGCCAGCAGCCAAGAGGGGGCCATCGGTAATGAGCAGTTCTTC. Protein sequence: CASSQEGAIGNEQFF.